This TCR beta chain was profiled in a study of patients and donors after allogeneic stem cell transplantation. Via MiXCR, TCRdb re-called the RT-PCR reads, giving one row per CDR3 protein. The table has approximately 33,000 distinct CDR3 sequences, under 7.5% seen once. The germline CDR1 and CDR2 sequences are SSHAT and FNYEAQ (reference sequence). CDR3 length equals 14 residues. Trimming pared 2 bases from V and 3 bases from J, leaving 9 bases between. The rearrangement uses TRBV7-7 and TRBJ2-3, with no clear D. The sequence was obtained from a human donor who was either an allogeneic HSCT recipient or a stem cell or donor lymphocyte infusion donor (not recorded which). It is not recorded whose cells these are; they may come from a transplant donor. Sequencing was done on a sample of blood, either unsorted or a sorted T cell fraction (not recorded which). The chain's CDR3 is CASSLRVWTDTQYF. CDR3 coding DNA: TGTGCCAGCAGCTTAAGGGTATGGACAGATACGCAGTATTTT. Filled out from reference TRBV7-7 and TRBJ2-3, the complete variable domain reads GAGVSQSPRYKVTKRGQDVTLRCDPISSHATLYWYQQALGQGPEFLTYFNYEAQPDKSGLPSDRFSAERPEGSISTLTIQRTEQRDSAMYRCASSLRVWTDTQYFGPGTRLTVL.